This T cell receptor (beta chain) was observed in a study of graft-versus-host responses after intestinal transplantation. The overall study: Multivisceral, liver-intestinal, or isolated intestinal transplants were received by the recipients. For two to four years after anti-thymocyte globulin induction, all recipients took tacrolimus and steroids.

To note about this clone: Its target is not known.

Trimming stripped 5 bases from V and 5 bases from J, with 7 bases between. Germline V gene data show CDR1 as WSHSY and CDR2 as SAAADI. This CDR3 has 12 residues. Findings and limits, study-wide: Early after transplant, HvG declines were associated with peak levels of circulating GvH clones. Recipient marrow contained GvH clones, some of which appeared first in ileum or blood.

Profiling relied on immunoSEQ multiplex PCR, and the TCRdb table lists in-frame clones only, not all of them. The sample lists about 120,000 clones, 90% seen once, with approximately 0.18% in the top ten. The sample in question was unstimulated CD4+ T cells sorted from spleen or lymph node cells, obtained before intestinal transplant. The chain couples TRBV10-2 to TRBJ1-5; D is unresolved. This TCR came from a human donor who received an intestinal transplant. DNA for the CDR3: TGCGCCAGCAGTCCCCTCCATCAGCCCCAGCATTTT. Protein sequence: CASSPLHQPQHF.